One and the same sample provided the 29 T cell receptor beta chains below, sequenced in a study of T cell changes during pregnancy in multiple sclerosis. Method: immunoSEQ multiplex PCR; TCRdb's copy keeps in-frame clones and lacks some. The table lists over 85,000 clones, 90% of them singletons, with 0.7% to 0.9% in the top ten. Sequenced material: peripheral blood, taken in the second trimester of pregnancy. The source is a female donor in good health, enrolled as a control in a pregnancy study.

This clone was seen a single time. The V gene is TRBV19, the J gene TRBJ1-2; 8 bases map to TRBD1. In germline, CDR1 is LNHDA, CDR2 SQIVND (reference sequence). After removal of 4 bases from V and 0 bases from J, the junction contained 10 bases not matched to a gene. The CDR3 contains 17 residues. In nucleotides, the CDR3 is TGTGCCAGTAGTAAAATCGGACAGGGCCTAGCTAACTATGGCTACACCTTC. Its translation: CASSKIGQGLANYGYTF.

The chain couples TRBV10-3 to TRBJ1-1; no reliable D call. CDR1 ENHRY and CDR2 SYGVKD come from the germline V gene. CDR3 length: 11 residues. The V gene lost 3 bases and the J gene lost 5 bases, with 4 bases spanning the gap. CDR3 sequence reads: CAISDGTEAFF. As DNA, the CDR3 is TGTGCCATCAGTGACGGGACTGAAGCTTTCTTT.

This clone was counted a few times. The gene calls are TRBV18 and TRBJ1-2; tentative D call: TRBD1 (6 bases). V gave up 2 bases and J gave up 8 bases, with 12 bases separating them. This CDR3 is built from 13 residues. CDR1 KGHSH and CDR2 LQKENI come from the germline V gene. The CDR3 loop is CASSPTGQEGYTF. CDR3 sequence (DNA): TGTGCCAGCTCACCAACGGGACAAGAGGGCTACACCTTC.

The J gene is TRBJ1-2, the V gene TRBV5-1; 9 nucleotides agree with TRBD1. Germline loops: CDR1 SGHRS, CDR2 YFSETQ. V trimming: 4 bases; J trimming: 4 bases; junction bases outside the gene matches: 8. CDR3 size: 15 residues. For the CDR3, the DNA is TGCGCCAGCAGCCCCACAGGGGGCCTTGGCTATGGCTACACCTTC. Translated: CASSPTGGLGYGYTF.

The rearrangement joins TRBV7-7 to TRBJ2-5; 8 nucleotides align to TRBD1. The germline V gene has CDR1 SSHAT and CDR2 FNYEAQ (reference sequence). CDR3 length: 16 amino acids. The V and J ends lost 5 bases and 2 bases, in that order; junction bases with no gene match: 10. CDR3 loop: CASSHRTGRSQETQYF. The CDR3 region has the DNA TGTGCCAGCAGCCACCGGACAGGGAGGTCACAAGAGACCCAGTACTTC.

The chain joins TRBV19 to TRBJ2-3, with no clear D. Germline V CDR1 and CDR2: LNHDA, SQIVND (reference sequence). The V and J ends lost 2 bases and 4 bases respectively, with 7 bases between them. The CDR3 totals 13 residues. DNA for the CDR3: TGTGCCAGTAGTATATCCCCGGCAGATACGCAGTATTTT. This sequence encodes CASSISPADTQYF.

J is TRBJ1-6 and V is TRBV19; the match to TRBD1 covers 7 bases. Germline loops: CDR1 LNHDA, CDR2 SQIVND (reference sequence). The trim removed 5 bases at V and 5 bases at J, leaving 9 bases unmatched. The CDR3 loop spans 16 amino acids. This chain's CDR3 is CASSRVGTGDNSPLHF. CDR3 nucleotides: TGTGCCAGTAGTCGAGTGGGCACAGGGGATAATTCACCCCTCCACTTT.

In this sample, this clone turned up a few times. V is TRBV5-1 and J is TRBJ2-1; 7 bases agree with TRBD1. CDR1 and CDR2 from the germline V gene are SGHRS and YFSETQ. V was clipped by 4 bases and J by 7 bases; unmatched bases: 14. The CDR3 has 16 residues. CDR3 DNA sequence: TGCGCCAGCAGCATACTACAGGGGTCGAGTAAGAATGAGCAGTTCTTC. It translates to CASSILQGSSKNEQFF. Full variable domain (missing parts from reference TRBV5-1 and TRBJ2-1): KAGVTQTPRYLIKTRGQQVTLSCSPISGHRSVSWYQQTPGQGLQFLFEYFSETQRNKGNFPGRFSGRQFSNSRSEMNVSTLELGDSALYLCASSILQGSSKNEQFFGPGTRLTVL.

The chain recombines TRBV5-4 with TRBJ2-7; 9 bases are shared with TRBD1. Per the germline V gene, CDR1 is SGHNT and CDR2 is YYREEE (reference sequence). Trimming cost V 4 bases and J 1 base; bases outside gene matches: 9. CDR3 length: 16 amino acids. Written as DNA, the CDR3 is TGTGCCAGCAGCCTCCGGCCCGGACAGGGGTCCTACGAGCAGTACTTC. This encodes CASSLRPGQGSYEQYF.

The chain carries TRBV7-8 and TRBJ1-3; possibly TRBD1 for D (5 bases). This CDR3 is 16 amino acids long. Deletions cut 6 bases from V and 0 bases from J, with 15 bases between. In germline, CDR1 is SGHVS, CDR2 FQNEAQ. The CDR3 DNA reads as TGTGCCAGCAGTAAAGGGCTCCAGGGCTCTGGAAACACCATATATTTT. Its protein is CASSKGLQGSGNTIYF.

The chain is built from TRBV18 and TRBJ2-3; the match to TRBD2 covers 9 bases. CDR3 length: 15 residues. V was pared by 3 bases and J by 1 base, with 2 bases of the junction left unmatched. Germline V lookup: CDR1 KGHSH, CDR2 LQKENI. Written as DNA, the CDR3 is TGTGCCAGCTCACCTCGACTAGCGGGCACAGATACGCAGTATTTT. Amino acid sequence: CASSPRLAGTDTQYF.

The genes are TRBV5-1 and TRBJ1-1; D is possibly TRBD1 (5 bases). V lost 4 bases, J lost 1 base, and 11 bases lay in between. CDR3 length: 14 amino acids. Germline CDR1 SGHRS, CDR2 YFSETQ. The CDR3 sequence: CASSPRGGNTEAFF. CDR3 bases: TGCGCCAGCAGCCCGCGGGGGGGGAACACTGAAGCTTTCTTT.

This clone was seen just once. The chain employs TRBV15 and TRBJ1-4; TRBD1 matches at 9 bases. V dropped 5 bases and J dropped 4; count of bases not matched to a gene: 5. Germline CDR1 LNHNV, CDR2 YYDKDF (reference sequence). The CDR3 totals 15 residues. CDR3 amino acids: CATSQRDRVNEKLFF. As DNA, the CDR3 is TGTGCCACCAGCCAACGGGACAGGGTTAATGAAAAACTGTTTTTT.

This clone occurred once. This chain joins TRBV10-1 and TRBJ2-3, with D maybe TRBD1 (6 bases). Germline V CDR1 and CDR2: WNHNN, SYGVQD (reference sequence). With 3 bases removed from V and 1 base from J, the gap between germline ends came to 14 bases. The CDR3 has 16 amino acids. CDR3 residues: CASSEPGDLGTDTQYF. The CDR3 DNA follows: TGCGCCAGCAGTGAACCAGGGGACCTCGGCACAGATACGCAGTATTTT.

V usage is TRBV7-9 and J usage is TRBJ1-2, with no clear D. Germline V lookup: CDR1 SEHNR, CDR2 FQNEAQ (reference sequence). This CDR3 is built from 14 residues. Trimming stripped 7 bases from V and 4 bases from J, with 16 bases between. The DNA for the CDR3 is TGTGCCAGCACCCCGAGGTCATTCCCCTATGGCTACACCTTC. This codes for CASTPRSFPYGYTF. Supplemented by reference TRBV7-9 and TRBJ1-2, the full variable domain reads DTGVSQNPRHKITKRGQNVTFRCDPISEHNRLYWYRQTLGQGPEFLTYFQNEAQLEKSRLLSDRFSAERPKGSFSTLEIQRTEQGDSAMYLCASTPRSFPYGYTFGSGTRLTVV.

The chain is built from TRBV6-5 and TRBJ1-6; no clear D gene. Trimming took off 2 bases at V and 1 base at J, with 9 bases between the two ends. Germline CDR1 MNHEY, CDR2 SVGAGI. This CDR3 comprises 16 residues. The CDR3 DNA sequence: TGTGCCAGCAGTTACATTCAGGCGTCCTATAATTCACCCCTCCACTTT. This encodes CASSYIQASYNSPLHF.

This chain links TRBV6-1 with TRBJ1-5; no reliable D call. There are 15 residues in the CDR3. Germline CDR1 is MNHNS and CDR2 is SASEGT. V lost 4 bases and J 7 bases, leaving 17 bases between the germline ends. DNA for the CDR3: TGTGCCAGCAGTGTTTGGGCCAACTCGGAACAGCCCCAGCATTTT. Its protein product is CASSVWANSEQPQHF.

The chain employs TRBV4-2 and TRBJ2-7; perhaps TRBD2 as D (6 bases). The CDR3 extends over 15 amino acids. V lost 1 base and J 2 bases, leaving 12 bases between the germline ends. Germline CDR1 LGHNA, CDR2 YNFKEQ. The CDR3 DNA follows: TGTGCCAGCAGCCAAGGGACGGGAGAGGCCTACGAGCAGTACTTC. Translation: CASSQGTGEAYEQYF.

The chain combines TRBV7-9 with TRBJ2-7; weak D call: TRBD2 (5 bases). The V gene's germline CDR1 is SEHNR and CDR2 FQNEAQ (reference sequence). V was cut by 0 bases and J by 5 bases, with 14 bases left in between. This CDR3 is 15 amino acids long. The CDR3 spells CASSLAPAPRDEQYF. In DNA form, the CDR3 reads TGTGCCAGCAGCTTAGCACCAGCTCCGAGGGACGAGCAGTACTTC.

The rearrangement uses TRBV9 and TRBJ2-1; TRBD2 matches at 14 bases. The V and J ends lost 5 bases and 8 bases, in that order; junction bases with no gene match: 9. Germline assignment: CDR1 SGDLS and CDR2 YYNGEE. CDR3 length equals 16 residues. CDR3 sequence (DNA): TGTGCCAGCAGGGACCTCGGGACTAGCGGGAGCCATGAGCAGTTCTTC. Its protein is CASRDLGTSGSHEQFF.

V and J are TRBV28 and TRBJ1-1; TRBD1 might be the D (6 bases). Per the germline V gene, CDR1 is MDHEN and CDR2 is SYDVKM. The CDR3 has 18 residues. Trimming removed 2 bases at V and 0 bases at J, with 19 bases between. CDR3 nucleotides: TGTGCCAGCAGTTTACCCCCTTCATTACAGGGCCTGAACACTGAAGCTTTCTTT. Its protein product is CASSLPPSLQGLNTEAFF.

In its sample, this clone was seen a few times. This sequence joins TRBV6-1 and TRBJ2-7, with 9 bases fitting TRBD1. V was clipped by 7 bases and J by 2 bases; unmatched bases: 3. The CDR3 totals 13 residues. Germline V gene data show CDR1 as MNHNS and CDR2 as SASEGT. The CDR3 is CASTRTGAYEQYF. Written as DNA, the CDR3 is TGTGCCAGCACCCGGACAGGGGCCTACGAGCAGTACTTC.

The chain employs TRBV7-8 and TRBJ2-2; TRBD2 is a possible D gene (5 bases). V was shortened by 1 base and J by 3 bases, with 9 bases between the two germline ends. The CDR3 contains 15 residues. CDR1 and CDR2 (germline): SGHVS, FQNEAQ. The CDR3 is CASSLGGGHTGELFF. The CDR3 nucleotides read TGTGCCAGCAGCTTAGGCGGCGGGCACACCGGGGAGCTGTTTTTT.

This rearrangement joins TRBV5-4 to TRBJ1-4; 7 bases line up with TRBD1. CDR3 size: 16 residues. Germline values: CDR1 SGHNT, CDR2 YYREEE (reference sequence). The V segment lost 0 bases and the J segment 6 bases; nucleotides outside the gene matches: 8. In nucleotides, the CDR3 is TGTGCCAGCAGCTTGGCCCTGGGACAGCGGGATGAAAAACTGTTTTTT. This encodes CASSLALGQRDEKLFF.

V and J are TRBV19 and TRBJ2-7, with 11 bases aligning to TRBD1. The junction had 10 bases not matched to a gene; V was cut back by 5 bases and J by 4 bases. The CDR3 length is 16 residues. Germline V gene lookup returns CDR1 LNHDA and CDR2 SQIVND (reference sequence). In DNA form, the CDR3 reads TGTGCCAGTAGTGTTATCTCCGGGACAGGGGGGTACGAGCAGTACTTC. It codes for CASSVISGTGGYEQYF.

V and J are TRBV6-5 and TRBJ1-4; TRBD1 might be the D (5 bases). Trimming took off 6 bases at V and 7 bases at J, with 18 bases between the two ends. CDR1 MNHEY and CDR2 SVGAGI come from the germline V gene. This CDR3 has 15 amino acids. The DNA of the CDR3 is TGTGCCAGCAGCTACGTTGGGCAGGGTGGTGAAAAACTGTTTTTT. It codes for CASSYVGQGGEKLFF.

V and J are TRBV7-8 and TRBJ2-5; 10 positions agree with TRBD1. The V gene end was trimmed by 5 bases and the J gene end by 2 bases; junction bases not matched to a gene: 14. This CDR3 is 18 amino acids long. CDR1 SGHVS and CDR2 FQNEAQ come from the germline V gene. The CDR3, as DNA: TGTGCCAGCAGCGCTCCTGGGCGGGACAGGGGAGATCAAGAGACCCAGTACTTC. This codes for CASSAPGRDRGDQETQYF.

The CDR3 here is CASTFMAGGAGELFF. CDR3 sequence (DNA): TGTGCCAGCACCTTTATGGCGGGAGGCGCCGGGGAGCTGTTTTTT. V usage is TRBV11-2 and J usage is TRBJ2-2; 8 nucleotides line up with TRBD2. The CDR3 runs to 15 residues. CDR1 is SGHAT and CDR2 is FQNNGV in the germline V gene. Trimming took 7 bases from V and 6 from J; bases not matched to a gene: 10.

This rearrangement joins TRBV7-9 to TRBJ1-2, with 8 bases matching TRBD1. CDR1 SEHNR and CDR2 FQNEAQ come from the germline V gene (reference sequence). Trimming took 8 bases from V and 5 from J; bases not matched to a gene: 13. The CDR3 is 15 amino acids. The CDR3 protein is CASGARGLYSYGYTF. In DNA form, the CDR3 reads TGTGCCAGCGGGGCCAGGGGGCTATATTCTTATGGCTACACCTTC.